Sequencing of this TCR beta chain was carried out in a study of long-term antiretroviral therapy in people with HIV. This clone showed up just once. Its matching antigen is unknown. immunoSEQ v3.0 was run at survey level. The assay was immunoSEQ multiplex PCR, and TCRdb's table has in-frame clones only and misses some. The table shows approximately 15,000 clones, with about 81% occurring only once. Germline V lookup: CDR1 SGHVS, CDR2 FNYEAQ. The CDR3 spans 14 residues. The V and J ends lost 5 bases and 5 bases respectively, with 12 bases between them. No donor had fewer than one pre-ART PBMC sample or fewer than two post-ART PBMC samples. Overall study findings and caveats: Versus controls, repertoires in people with HIV had narrower CDR3 length ranges.

The TCR originated in a man aged 18 to 30 with HIV. The J gene is TRBJ2-2, the V gene TRBV7-6; tentative D call: TRBD1 (6 bases). Material: unsorted PBMCs, obtained 0.1 years after starting antiretroviral therapy. As DNA, the CDR3 is TGTGCCAGCAGCCCACAGGGATCGACCGGGGAGCTGTTTTTT. Protein sequence: CASSPQGSTGELFF.